This T cell receptor beta chain was observed in a study of CD8 T cells in Susac syndrome. When the RNA was reverse transcribed, random hexamers were used with an input of roughly 0.5 to 1 ug. The authors amplified TCR beta CDR3 across 54 Vbeta and 13 Jbeta using immunoSEQ multiplex PCR. In TCRdb, the immunoSEQ multiplex PCR reads were re-called with MiXCR into one record per CDR3 protein. The profile covers 200,000 or so distinct CDR3 sequences, with roughly 96% appearing a single time and just under 0.095% taken by the ten largest. The authors carried out high-throughput sequencing of TCR beta. They applied it to CD8+ and CD4+ T cells obtained from blood. The multiple sclerosis controls comprised treatment-naive patients whose relapsing-remitting disease was stable or active. FACS was used to enrich TEMRA cells, whereas the CD8+ and CD4+ T cells were obtained by negative isolation. The clonotype was recovered from a human donor with multiple sclerosis. Input material: CD4+ T cells from PBMCs.

The CDR3 DNA sequence: TGCGCCAGCAGCTTGGCCACGGCGAGCTCCTACAATGAGCAGTTCTTC. Protein: CASSLATASSYNEQFF. The genes are TRBV5-1 and TRBJ2-1; D unclear. CDR3 length: 16 residues. Deletions cut 0 bases from V and 0 bases from J, with 10 bases between. From germline, CDR1 is SGHRS and CDR2 YFSETQ.